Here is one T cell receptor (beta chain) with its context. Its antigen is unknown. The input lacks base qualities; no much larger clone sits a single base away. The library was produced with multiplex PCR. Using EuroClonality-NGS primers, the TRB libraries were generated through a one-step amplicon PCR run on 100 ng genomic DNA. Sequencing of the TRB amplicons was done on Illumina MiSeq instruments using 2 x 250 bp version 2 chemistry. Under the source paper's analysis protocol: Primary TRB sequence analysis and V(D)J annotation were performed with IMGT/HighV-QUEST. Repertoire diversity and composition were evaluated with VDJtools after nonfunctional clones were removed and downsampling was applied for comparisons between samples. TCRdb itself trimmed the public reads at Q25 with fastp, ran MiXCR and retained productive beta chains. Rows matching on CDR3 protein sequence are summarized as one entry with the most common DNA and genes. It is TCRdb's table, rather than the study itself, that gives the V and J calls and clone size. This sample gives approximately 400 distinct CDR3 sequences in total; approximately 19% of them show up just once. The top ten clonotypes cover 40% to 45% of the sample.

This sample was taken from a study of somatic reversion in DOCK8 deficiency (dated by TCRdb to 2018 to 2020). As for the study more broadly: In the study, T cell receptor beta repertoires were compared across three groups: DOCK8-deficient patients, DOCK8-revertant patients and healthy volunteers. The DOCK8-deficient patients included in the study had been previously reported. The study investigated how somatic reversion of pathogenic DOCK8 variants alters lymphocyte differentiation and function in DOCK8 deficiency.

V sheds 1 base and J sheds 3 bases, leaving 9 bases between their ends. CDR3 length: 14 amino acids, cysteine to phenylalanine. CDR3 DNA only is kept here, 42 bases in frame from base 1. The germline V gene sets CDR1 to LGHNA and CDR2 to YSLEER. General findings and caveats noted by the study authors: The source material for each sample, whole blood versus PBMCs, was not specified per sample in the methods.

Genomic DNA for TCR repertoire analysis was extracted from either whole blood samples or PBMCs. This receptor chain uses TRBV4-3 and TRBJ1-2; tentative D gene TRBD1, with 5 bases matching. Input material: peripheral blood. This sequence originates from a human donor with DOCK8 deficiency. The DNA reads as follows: TGCGCCAGCAGCCAAGTCTGGGGGGACTATGGCTACACCTTC. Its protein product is CASSQVWGDYGYTF.